The following is a T cell receptor (beta chain) sequence with its context. The antigen is unknown. The CDR3 extends over 13 amino acids. The V end lost 0 bases, the J end lost 1 base, and 4 bases lay between the germline ends. This specimen comes from a study of T cell responses to AZD1222 COVID-19 vaccine. Study-level background: Combined were second doses at about 4 or about 12 weeks.

Libraries were prepared by immunoSEQ multiplex PCR; TCRdb keeps only in-frame clonotypes and omits some of them. The sample records about 210,000 clones, around 92% being singletons. Study-level points and caveats: Mapped onto spike, vaccine-associated CD4 TCRs spanned it and were dominant at 160-218 and 743-854. It was only after the peak T cell response that any repertoires were sampled. In a largely white British group with more females than males, clonal diversity was possibly underestimated.

The sample was peripheral blood, taken on day 0 of AZD1222 vaccination. This clonotype originated in an adult in good health. V gene TRBV5-3 combines with J gene TRBJ1-1; no reliable D call. TRBV5-3 is labeled an ORF, and its function is uncertain. The CDR3 is CARSLVSNTEAFF. The CDR3 DNA sequence: TGTGCCAGAAGCTTGGTATCGAACACTGAAGCTTTCTTT.